This T cell receptor (beta chain) emerged from a study of tumor-infiltrating lymphocytes in oesophageal squamous cell carcinoma. Each CDR3 protein gets one entry after TCRdb re-called the PCR reads with MiXCR. This sample has roughly 20,000 distinct CDR3 sequences, with roughly 39% found just once. The CDR3 totals 14 residues. Trimming removed 3 bases from V and 0 bases from J, with 10 bases in between. Germline V CDR1 and CDR2: SGHRS, YFSETQ. Sequenced material: normal esophageal tissue next to the tumor. This sequence joins TRBV5-1 and TRBJ2-7, with D unresolved. The sequence was obtained from a male donor with esophageal squamous cell carcinoma. The CDR3 protein is CASSSRSGSYEQYF. Written as DNA, the CDR3 is TGCGCCAGCAGCTCTAGGTCCGGCTCCTACGAGCAGTACTTC.